These 5 T cell receptor beta chains share one sample of origin, sequenced in a study of Tregs in tolerant kidney transplant recipients. Assay: immunoSEQ multiplex PCR; the TCRdb copy retains only in-frame clones and omits some. This sample has roughly 250,000 clones, with approximately 84% found just once. The sample taken for sequencing was CD4+ T cells from blood. Source of these receptors: a human donor in good health.

The V gene is TRBV19, the J gene TRBJ1-2, with D hard to call. CDR3 length equals 15 residues. CDR1 and CDR2 from the germline V gene are LNHDA and SQIVND (reference sequence). Deletions cut 3 bases from V and 5 bases from J, with 16 bases between. CDR3 sequence (DNA): TGTGCCAGTAGTATTAGCCAGGAGGTTGGGTATGGCTACACCTTC. It translates to CASSISQEVGYGYTF.

This chain joins TRBV9 and TRBJ1-2; no clear D gene. The germline gives CDR1 SGDLS, CDR2 YYNGEE. The CDR3 extends over 12 amino acids. The V end lost 3 bases, the J end lost 5 bases, and 8 bases lay between the germline ends. The CDR3: CASSAVQYGYTF. The CDR3 DNA is TGTGCCAGCAGCGCGGTCCAATATGGCTACACCTTC.

The chain is built from TRBV5-1 and TRBJ2-1, with D perhaps being TRBD1 or TRBD2 (6 bases each). CDR3 length: 14 amino acids. Germline V gene data show CDR1 as SGHRS and CDR2 as YFSETQ. Trimming removed 1 base from V and 8 bases from J, with 13 bases in between. The CDR3 sequence is CASSLYREVDEQFF. The CDR3 nucleotides are TGCGCCAGCAGCTTGTACAGGGAGGTCGATGAGCAGTTCTTC.

The V call is TRBV30, the J call TRBJ2-5; either TRBD1 or TRBD2 may fit D (7 bases each). This CDR3 is built from 13 residues. Germline CDR1 and CDR2: GTSNPN and SVGIG (reference sequence). The ends were cut back, 4 bases at V and 8 bases at J, with 17 bases in the middle. The DNA for the CDR3 is TGTGCCTGGAACTTGGCAGGGGGGGACACCCAGTACTTC. It encodes CAWNLAGGDTQYF.

Turning to this clone: The sample holds other DNA sequences that translate to the same CDR3. The chain recombines TRBV5-1 with TRBJ1-5, with a possible D match to TRBD1 (5 bases). Germline assignment: CDR1 SGHRS and CDR2 YFSETQ. CDR3 size: 15 residues. Between the trimmed V and J ends, which lost 4 bases and 3 bases, there was a span of 14 bases. The CDR3 DNA follows: TGCGCCAGCAGCCCCGGGGCAGGGCTCAATCAGCCCCAGCATTTT. It specifies CASSPGAGLNQPQHF.